The T cell receptor (beta chain) described here comes from a study of blood T cells in healthy people across ages. Study results and limitations: Older age coincided with a roughly linear decline in TCR beta diversity per million T cells. CMV status of donors was not determined, possibly confounding expanded clonotype changes.

Sample-barcoded 5' priming and a J-beta primer mix drove a second PCR of about 6 to 12 cycles. Via MiXCR, TCRdb re-called the 5' RACE reads, giving one row per CDR3 protein. The data contain nearly 800,000 distinct CDR3 sequences, 20% to 25% of them seen just once; the ten biggest clones take up approximately 3.7%. On this clonotype itself: Its antigen is undetermined.

The sample was also reused in another study, on T cells of mothers and their children. According to that study: Mothers and children who were related shared slightly more overlap than unrelated pairs, but not significantly more. There was no detection of any persistent microchimeric T cell clones.

The sequence derives from a boy under 18 in good health. Sequenced material: blood.

In DNA form, the CDR3 reads TGTGCCAGCAGTCCCTCTAGCTATGAGCAGTTCTTC. Amino acids: CASSPSSYEQFF. The chain recombines TRBV27 with TRBJ2-5, with D possibly matching TRBD2 (5 bases). The J call is uncertain, as TRBJ2-1 better fits the DNA end. The CDR3 extends over 12 amino acids. CDR1 and CDR2 (germline): MNHEY, SMNVEV (reference sequence).